These T cell receptor beta chains were read from a single sample in a study of T cell repertoires in cytomegalovirus infection. A single record per CDR3 protein comes from TCRdb applying MiXCR to the reads. The table includes 200,000 to 300,000 distinct CDR3 sequences, 12% to 15% detected once. The sequencing sample was made of PBMCs. Receptors originate from a human donor in good health (CMV status not recorded). Some clones in this sample may be carry-over from other donors' samples. Both conserved end residues are part of each CDR3. Fields, in order: V gene, D gene, J gene, clone size, CDR3 DNA, CDR3 protein. A D gene is named only where the DNA matches it firmly. Part of the rows lack a size; the others show once, few, many or a class for expanded clones.

>TRBV7-2|-|TRBJ1-2|many
TGTGCCAGCAGTTTAACCCAGGTGTCTAACTATGGCTACACCTTC
CASSLTQVSNYGYTF
>TRBV4-3|-|TRBJ2-7|few
TGCGCCAGCAGCCAGTTAGGGAGCTCCTACGAGCAGTACTTC
CASSQLGSSYEQYF
>TRBV7-9|-|TRBJ2-7|many
TGTGCCAGCAGCTCACGACAGTATGAGCCCTACGAGCAGTACTTC
CASSSRQYEPYEQYF
>TRBV7-8|TRBD1|TRBJ1-1|-
TGTGCCAGCAGCTTCCGGGACAGGTGGGTCGTGGGTGAAGCTTTCTTT
CASSFRDRWVVGEAFF
>TRBV20-1|-|TRBJ1-5|many
TGCAGTGCTAGAGAGGGGGGAAATCAGCCCCAGCATTTT
CSAREGGNQPQHF
>TRBV7-3|TRBD2|TRBJ2-1|many
TGTGCCAGCAGCTCGCCGGGACTAGCGGGAGGTTCTTCCGAAAATGAGCAGTTCTTC
CASSSPGLAGGSSENEQFF
>TRBV7-7|TRBD2|TRBJ2-5|many
TGTGCTAGCAGCTTAGCACTAGCGGGAGGGCCAGGGGGAGAGACCCAGTACTTC
CASSLALAGGPGGETQYF
>TRBV7-2|-|TRBJ2-3|many
TGTGCCAGCAGCTTAGGTACTCCCCGAACAGATACGCAGTATTTT
CASSLGTPRTDTQYF
>TRBV7-8|-|TRBJ2-7|many
TGTGCCAGCAGCCCAATCTACGAGCAGTACTTC
CASSPIYEQYF
>TRBV3-1|-|TRBJ1-2|few
TGTGCCAGCAACCTAGGTGTGGGCCGAAACTATGGCTACACCTTC
CASNLGVGRNYGYTF
>TRBV7-9|TRBD1|TRBJ2-5|-
TGTGCCAGCAGCTCTAATACAGGGGGCCGGGAGACCCAGTACTTC
CASSSNTGGRETQYF
>TRBV5-1|-|TRBJ1-6|-
TGCGCCAGCAGCCTCGAGGGGTCTCGGAATTCACCCCTCCACTTT
CASSLEGSRNSPLHF
>TRBV7-2|-|TRBJ2-3|many
TGTGCCAGCAGCTTTTTTTTGGACAGAAGCACAGATACGCAGTATTTT
CASSFFLDRSTDTQYF
>TRBV24-1|-|TRBJ1-1|-
TGTGCCGCCCGGGGCACTGAAGCTTTCTTT
CAARGTEAFF
>TRBV7-9|-|TRBJ1-2|-
TGTGCCAGCAGCTCCATGGGTGGTGCCTTC
CASSSMGGAF
>TRBV12-3/TRBV12-4|-|TRBJ2-5|many
TGTGCCAGCAGGACACAGGGAGGCGAGACCCAGTACTTC
CASRTQGGETQYF
>TRBV7-9|-|TRBJ1-5|many
TGTGCCAGCAGGGCAGGGGGCAATCAGCCCCAGCATTTT
CASRAGGNQPQHF
>TRBV10-3|TRBD1|TRBJ2-7|many
TGTGCCATCAGTGGGAAAAGGACAGGGACCTCCTACGAGCAGTACTTC
CAISGKRTGTSYEQYF
>TRBV4-3|-|TRBJ1-1|many
TGCGCCAGCAGCCAAGATCTTAGACTTGACACTGAAGCTTTCTTT
CASSQDLRLDTEAFF
>TRBV28|-|TRBJ2-3|-
TGTGCCAGCTCCCCTGAGGGTTACACAGATACGCAGTATTTT
CASSPEGYTDTQYF
>TRBV29-1|-|TRBJ2-3|few
TGCAGCGTTGAGGCAGGTAGCACAGATACGCAGTATTTT
CSVEAGSTDTQYF
>TRBV2|TRBD1|TRBJ1-5|-
TGTGCCAGCAGTGAACGCCGGGGGGGACAGGGGAATCAGCCCCAGCATTTT
CASSERRGGQGNQPQHF
>TRBV20-1|-|TRBJ2-5|few
TGCAGTGCACCCCGCTCAGAGACCCAGTACTTC
CSAPRSETQYF
>TRBV7-2|-|TRBJ2-7|many
TGTGCCAGCAGCTTGCGTTTTTTTCCGGATTCGCCGGGGGAGCAGTACTTC
CASSLRFFPDSPGEQYF
>TRBV7-2|-|TRBJ2-5|many
TGTGCCAGCCCCCCCCTGGGACTTCGAAGCAATTGGTGTCAAGAGACCCAGTACTTC
CASPPLGLRSNWCQETQYF
>TRBV7-9|-|TRBJ1-3|many
TGTGCCAGCAGCTTAGCAACACCCTCTGGAAACACCATATATTTT
CASSLATPSGNTIYF
>TRBV28|-|TRBJ1-5|-
TGTGCCAGCAGTTTAAGCGGGAAAGGCAATCAGCCCCAGCATTTT
CASSLSGKGNQPQHF
>TRBV27|TRBD1|TRBJ2-5|many
TGTGCCAGCCAAACTTGGGACAGCGGAAAAGAGACCCAGTACTTC
CASQTWDSGKETQYF
>TRBV28|TRBD1|TRBJ1-1|once
TGTGCCAGCAGCCCTCTATTAGGGACAGGGAACACTGAAGCTTTCTTT
CASSPLLGTGNTEAFF
>TRBV20-1|TRBD1|TRBJ1-2|many
TGCAGTGCTAGTGACAGGGTGGGCTATGGCTACACCTTC
CSASDRVGYGYTF
>TRBV20-1|-|TRBJ2-5|-
TGCAGTGCTAAAGGGATAGAAAAGACCCAGTACTTC
CSAKGIEKTQYF
>TRBV7-2|TRBD2|TRBJ2-1|many
TGTGCCAGCAGCCGCCGGGGGGACGGCGCTCGAAATGAGCAGTTCTTC
CASSRRGDGARNEQFF
>TRBV29-1|-|TRBJ1-5|many
TGCAGCGTTGAAGATCACGCGGGTCAGCCCCAGCATTTT
CSVEDHAGQPQHF
>TRBV3-1|-|TRBJ2-2|few
TGTGCCAGCAGCCAAGTGGGGTTGAAGACCGGGGAGCTGTTTTTT
CASSQVGLKTGELFF
>TRBV5-4|-|TRBJ2-3|-
TGTGCCAGCAGCTTGCCGGGAGCAGATACGCAGTATTTT
CASSLPGADTQYF
>TRBV7-2|-|TRBJ2-7|many
TGTGCCAGCAGCTCAGAGACCAGTTATCGCGGCGAGCAGTACTTC
CASSSETSYRGEQYF
>TRBV5-6|-|TRBJ2-6|-
TGTGCCAGCAGCTTGAAATGGGGCGCTGGGGCCAACGTCCTGACTTTC
CASSLKWGAGANVLTF
>TRBV29-1|TRBD2|TRBJ2-7|once
TGCAGCGTTCGTAGCGGGAGGTACGAGCAGTACTTC
CSVRSGRYEQYF
>TRBV29-1|-|TRBJ2-7|-
TGCAGCGTTGTAATCAAAAGCTCCTACGAGCAGTACTTC
CSVVIKSSYEQYF
>TRBV7-2|-|TRBJ1-5|many
TGTGCCAGCAGCTTAGAACTCCTCCCTAATCAGCCCCAGCATTTT
CASSLELLPNQPQHF
>TRBV12-3/TRBV12-4|TRBD1|TRBJ1-5|many
TGTGCCAGCAGTCTAGGACAGGGCGACAATCAGCCCCAGCATTTT
CASSLGQGDNQPQHF
>TRBV12-3/TRBV12-4|-|TRBJ2-5|many
TGTGCCAGCGCCGCGGACCAAGAGACCCAGTACTTC
CASAADQETQYF
>TRBV18|-|TRBJ2-3|few
TGTGCCAGCTCACCACTAAAGGGTGGCGCAGATACGCAGTATTTT
CASSPLKGGADTQYF
>TRBV7-9|TRBD1|TRBJ2-1|-
TGTGCCAGCAGCTCTCCGGGACAGGGGTTAAATGAGCAGTTCTTC
CASSSPGQGLNEQFF
>TRBV5-1|-|TRBJ1-2|-
TGCGCCAGCAGCTGGGACCTGAATGGCTACACCTTC
CASSWDLNGYTF
>TRBV10-3|-|TRBJ1-1|few
TGTGCCATCAGTGAGTCGAGAGACAGTAACACTGAAGCTTTCTTT
CAISESRDSNTEAFF
>TRBV20-1|TRBD1|TRBJ1-5|-
TGCAGTGCTATGCAGGGGGGAGGGAATCAGCCCCAGCATTTT
CSAMQGGGNQPQHF